This T cell receptor beta chain stems from a study of regulatory T cells in long-lasting Graves disease (dated by TCRdb to the early 2020s). Looking at the study overall: Newly diagnosed Graves' disease patients had taken antithyroid drugs for less than 3 months. Peripheral blood TCR sequencing and RNA sequencing compared persistent Graves' disease patients with newly diagnosed Graves' disease patients. The study was conducted in China and was registered as a clinical trial. TCR sequencing covered about 13 persistent and around 20 newly diagnosed Graves' disease patients, approximately 33 samples in total.

The method behind the library was multiplex PCR. Sequencing took place on an Illumina HiSeq 4000. TCR beta libraries were built with iRepertoire HTBI primers and Arm-PCR amplification of CDR3 regions. Before sequencing, the PCR products underwent gel purification. Turning to the authors' computational methods: A total of fewer than 80 TRBV and 14 TRBJ segments were identified across samples and were used for gene usage analysis of CDR3 amino acid clonotypes. COPE and FqMerger were used to merge the filtered high-quality paired reads into contigs. Contigs were aligned with BLAST to IMGT TRBV, TRBD and TRBJ reference genes, and CDR3 was defined per IMGT. Highly expanded clones were defined as clonotypes with a frequency above 0.1%. Shannon entropy was used to measure repertoire diversity, and the Gini coefficient was used to measure V-J evenness. Public clonotypes were defined as clonotypes shared by more than one individual. Using fastp at Q25 and MiXCR, TCRdb reprocessed the public reads and kept productive beta chains. One record per CDR3 amino acid sequence lists the most common genes and DNA. These V and J calls are TCRdb output, not the study's own analysis. In this sample the table shows 580,000 or so distinct CDR3 sequences, about 16% of which occur a single time. About 12% of the sample is held by the ten biggest clonotypes.

This clonotype was detected many times. Its cognate antigen has yet to be identified. No base quality information exists; no much larger clone differs at one position. Read against the paper, the sample's time point label means: newly diagnosed GD, antithyroid drugs for less than 3 months. RNA was extracted from PBMCs in TRIzol for both TCR sequencing and RNA sequencing. Graves' disease was diagnosed according to American Thyroid Association guidelines. The patients came from an endocrinology department in Xi'an, China. Each patient gave around 9 milliliters of peripheral blood, collected in an EDTA anticoagulant tube. PBMCs were isolated by Ficoll Paque Plus density gradient separation without further T cell sorting. RNA quality was checked with an Agilent 2100 Bioanalyzer and agarose gel, and concentration with a NanoDrop 2000. Overall study results and their limits: Lower TCR Shannon entropy and fewer highly expanded clones were observed in persistent Graves' disease patients than in newly diagnosed patients, which suggested clonal expansion. Persistent patients shared more public clonotypes among themselves (around 3,000) than newly diagnosed patients did (approximately 870). TRBV28, TRBJ1-2 and TRBJ2-5 were preferentially used in persistent disease, while TRBV20-1 and TRBJ2-1 were favored in newly diagnosed disease. Sequencing and analysis were restricted to the TCR beta chain. The authors noted that the small sample size was a limitation that may lower accuracy. Because the primary lesion, thyroid tissue, could not be accessed, the study looked at peripheral blood alone.

Spanning cysteine to phenylalanine, the CDR3 consists of 16 amino acids. The entry retains the CDR3 DNA only, 48 bases that are in frame from base 1. Via the germline V gene, CDR1 is SGHTA and CDR2 FQGTGA. Trimmed from V: 1 base; trimmed from J: 4 bases; junction bases lacking a gene match: 6. Another study also made use of these data, one on T cells in Graves' hyperthyroidism and ophthalmopathy. As that second paper reports: Graves' hyperthyroidism was defined as stable when no progression to ophthalmopathy occurred over 18 months of follow-up. Hyperthyroidism patients were newly diagnosed, had a disease duration of under 2 months, and were aged 18 to 65 years. The study excluded patients with uncontrolled infections, other autoimmune diseases, pregnancy or lactation. Diagnoses were established on the basis of clinical symptoms, serum thyroxine and TRAb, thyroid ultrasound, and orbital computed tomography. A first-round RT-PCR of the TCR CDR3 used the HTBI primer set with the Qiagen OneStep RT-PCR kit. Most expanded thyroid clonotypes (frequency above 0.001) were also detected in blood, suggesting blood repertoires may reflect thyroid immune responses. A 13 V-J signature model separated ophthalmopathy from stable hyperthyroidism, with 87.88% sensitivity and about 81% specificity in cross-validation and 80%/75% in testing. During validation, the model predicted progression to ophthalmopathy a median of around 6 months ahead of onset, with just under 71% sensitivity and roughly 72% specificity. To identify distinguishing TCR V-J signatures, a discovery cohort of around 98 patients was used, comprising 40 to 45 with Graves' ophthalmopathy and some 60 with stable Graves' hyperthyroidism. Prospective prediction of ophthalmopathy was tested in an independent validation cohort of 18 to 20 hyperthyroidism patients and roughly 16 patients who later progressed to ophthalmopathy. For training and testing, the 100 or so patients in the discovery cohort were randomly divided in a 7:3 ratio. In addition, the study compared T-cell repertoires in thyroid tissue and in blood from about six Graves' hyperthyroidism patients. Once sampling was done, hyperthyroidism patients were given methimazole at a starting dose of 30 mg daily, whereas ophthalmopathy patients were given high-dose intravenous methylprednisolone. The libraries were constructed in a second round of multiplex PCR and then size-selected and purified. Paired-end sequencing of the libraries was performed with 100 bp reads on an Illumina HiSeq2000. Raw data were processed with SOAPnuke, discarding reads with adapters, uncalled bases, mean Phred below 15, or no exact constant-primer or identifier match. High-quality paired reads were merged with COPE v1.2.5, and unique nucleotide sequences were defined as clonotypes. Clonotypes were aligned to IMGT TRBV, TRBD and TRBJ reference segments using MiTCR v1.1. The analysis included only V-J combinations with a frequency above 0.0001, which together covered roughly 99% of the repertoires. The TCS score was defined as F50 (clonal expansion) divided by E x V (chaos), with BLOSUM62-based TCRdist calculated between CDR3 peptides within each V-J. Welch's t-statistics and random forest reduced 514 V-J features to about 12, which were used in a naive Bayes classifier (R e1071). Sample size was not statistically predetermined, and blinding of investigators to group allocation was not performed. According to the paper, TCR Vbeta CDR3 sequencing was carried out on some 130 peripheral blood samples, which came from under 50 ophthalmopathy, under 85 hyperthyroidism and roughly 17 progressor patients.

The TCR sequence derives from a man aged 18 to 30 with Graves disease. Donor details come from another sample of the same person, matched by shared clones. The specimen was peripheral blood mononuclear cells (PBMCs), collected at new diagnosis, from a patient treated with antithyroid drugs. The V and J segments used are TRBV7-3 and TRBJ2-1, with 8 bases aligning to TRBD2. The bases are TGTGCCAGCAGCTTAAGGTCGGGGGGGGGATACAATGAGCAGTTCTTC. The translation is CASSLRSGGGYNEQFF.